Listed below are T cell receptor beta chains from one sample, sequenced in a study of T cells in narcolepsy. Sequenced by immunoSEQ multiplex PCR; TCRdb stores in-frame clones only, minus some. The table has tens of thousands of clones, about four fifths seen once. Material: memory (CD45RA-) CD4+ T cells from blood. The receptor source for this set is a human donor in good health. Both conserved end residues are part of each CDR3. D genes are given only for firm matches. Some rows mark clone size as missing; the rest say once, few, many or name a class of expanded clone.

clone_size d_call j_call v_call cdr3_nt cdr3_aa
- TRBD1 TRBJ1-3 TRBV4-3 TGCGCCAGCAGCCAAGGGTCAGGGGGTGGAAACACCATATATTTT CASSQGSGGGNTIYF
- TRBD2 TRBJ2-3 TRBV18 TGTGCCAGCTCACCACGTAGAGCGGGAACCCCCCCACCTACGCAGTATTTT CASSPRRAGTPPPTQYF
- - TRBJ1-2 TRBV15 TGTGCCACCAGCAGAGCTCCTGGAACTCTCTATGGCTACACCTTC CATSRAPGTLYGYTF
- - TRBJ1-4 TRBV25-1 TGTGCCGGCAGTGAACCCACCAGGGGTAATGAAAAACTGTTTTTT CAGSEPTRGNEKLFF
- - TRBJ2-2 TRBV27 TGTGCCAGCTGTAACACCGGGGAGCTGTTTTTT CASCNTGELFF
- - TRBJ2-3 TRBV7-3 TGTGCCAGCCGAGGGGTTAGCACAGATACGCAGTATTTT CASRGVSTDTQYF
- - TRBJ2-3 TRBV30 TGTGCCTGGAGTGATTATACGGGCACAGATACGCAGTATTTT CAWSDYTGTDTQYF
few TRBD1 TRBJ2-1 TRBV5-6 TGTGCCAGCAGCCGACAGGGTTTAGGCTCCTACAATGAGCAGTTCTTC CASSRQGLGSYNEQFF
- TRBD1 TRBJ2-3 TRBV27 TGTGCCACCTGCCTGGCTACAGGGGGCACAGATACGCAGTATTTT CATCLATGGTDTQYF
once - TRBJ2-7 TRBV6-6 TGTGCCAGCAGCCACGGGGGCGACGAGCAGTACTTC CASSHGGDEQYF
- - TRBJ2-2 TRBV11-3 TGTGCCAGCAGCCTATACTTGGCCGGGGAGCTGTTTTTT CASSLYLAGELFF
- - TRBJ2-3 TRBV7-3 TGTGCCAGCAGCTTACACAAAAGCACAGATACGCAGTATTTT CASSLHKSTDTQYF
few TRBD1 TRBJ1-2 TRBV4-3 TGCGCCAGCAGCCAAGAGGGGACAGCGACTAACTATGGCTACACCTTC CASSQEGTATNYGYTF
- TRBD1 TRBJ2-7 TRBV11-3 TGTGCCAGCAGCCTTAGGGACAGGGGAGACTACGAGCAGTACTTC CASSLRDRGDYEQYF
- TRBD2 TRBJ2-3 TRBV19 TGTGCCAGTAGTGTTACTAGCGGCCCCACAGATACGCAGTATTTT CASSVTSGPTDTQYF
- TRBD2 TRBJ2-7 TRBV7-6 TGTGCCAGCAGCTTAGTTAGTAGCGGGAGGTTCAGCTCCTACGAGCAGTACTTC CASSLVSSGRFSSYEQYF
- - TRBJ1-1 TRBV7-9 TGTGCCAGCAGCTGGAACGGGGGAACTGAAGCTTTCTTT CASSWNGGTEAFF
few - TRBJ2-7 TRBV5-5 TGTGCCAGCAGCTTCCAGGTCAGGTACGAGCAGTACTTC CASSFQVRYEQYF
- - TRBJ2-7 TRBV29-1 TGCAGCGGGACCGGGACCTCCTACGAGCAGTACTTC CSGTGTSYEQYF
- - TRBJ2-7 TRBV4-3 TGCGCCAGCAGCCAAGAAGGCAGGGGTCAGTACGAGCAGTACTTC CASSQEGRGQYEQYF
- TRBD2 TRBJ2-1 TRBV5-8 TGTGCCAGCGGATCAAGCGGGAGTAGGAGTGAGCAGTTCTTC CASGSSGSRSEQFF
once - TRBJ2-7 TRBV5-4 TGTGCCAGCAGCTTGGATGCGCGGGGAATGACCTACGAGCAGTACTTC CASSLDARGMTYEQYF
- - TRBJ2-7 TRBV28 TGTGCCAGCAGTCCACAACTATACGAGCAGTACTTC CASSPQLYEQYF
- - TRBJ1-2 TRBV5-4 TGTGCCAGCAGCCAGTTAAACGGCGGCTACACCTTC CASSQLNGGYTF
- - TRBJ1-1 TRBV5-6 TGTGCCAGCAGCTTGGAGGACACTGAAGCTTTCTTT CASSLEDTEAFF
- TRBD1 TRBJ1-5 TRBV7-9 TGTGCCAGCAGCCGCACCGGGACAGAGGGTCAGCCCCAGCATTTT CASSRTGTEGQPQHF